This passage covers 19 T cell receptor beta chains from one sample sequenced in a study of cytomegalovirus exposure and HLA in healthy donors. Primers: 60 Vbeta forward and 13 Jbeta reverse. Sequencing used immunoSEQ multiplex PCR; TCRdb keeps in-frame clones, though not all of them. The sample shows around 100,000 clones, approximately 84% of them seen only once. Sequenced: PBMCs. The receptors were sampled from a woman aged 18-35 years in good health and CMV-seropositive.

Remarks on this clone: At one of its ends the junction is not consistent with the germline gene, which may arise from a read error. The CDR3 coding sequence is TGTGCCAGCAGCTTAACGTCCAGGGTTGTTCCGCACTTC. Protein: CASSLTSRVVPHF. The V and J genes are TRBV7-3 and TRBJ2-7, with D tentatively TRBD1 (5 bases). Per the germline V gene, CDR1 is SGHTA and CDR2 is FQGTGA. This CDR3 contains 13 residues.

The chain links TRBV6-5 to TRBJ1-1; tentative D call: TRBD1 (5 bases). The CDR3 runs 14 residues. The V end was cut by 2 bases, the J end by 2 bases, with 9 bases between. The germline V gene encodes CDR1 MNHEY and CDR2 SVGAGI. CDR3 in DNA: TGTGCCAGCAGTTACCTCGACAGAAACACTGAAGCTTTCTTT. Its protein is CASSYLDRNTEAFF.

The chain uses TRBV27 and TRBJ1-1, with a possible D match to TRBD1 (5 bases). Trimming stripped 3 bases from V and 5 bases from J, with 19 bases between. Germline lookup yields CDR1 MNHEY and CDR2 SMNVEV (reference sequence). CDR3 length: 16 amino acids. The CDR3 spells CASSLQGSVGGTEAFF. Written as DNA, the CDR3 is TGTGCCAGCAGTTTGCAGGGCAGCGTGGGAGGGACTGAAGCTTTCTTT.

The V call is TRBV21-1, the J call TRBJ1-5; TRBD1, as called in the table, went unchecked against the DNA. TRBV21-1 is noted as a pseudogene. The CDR3 runs 17 residues. DNA for the CDR3: TGTGCCAGCAGCATAGTTGGGACAGGTAGGGTAGATCAGCCCCAGCATTTT. Translation gives CASSIVGTGRVDQPQHF.

The chain employs TRBV5-4 and TRBJ1-2; D remains unclear. The germline V gene has CDR1 SGHNT and CDR2 YYREEE (reference sequence). There are 13 residues in the CDR3. Trimming cost V 0 bases and J 8 bases, with 11 bases left between them. This CDR3 is CASSLGGRSGYTF. CDR3 nucleotide sequence: TGTGCCAGCAGCTTGGGAGGAAGGAGCGGCTACACCTTC.

V is TRBV2 and J is TRBJ2-7; TRBD2 agrees at 10 bases. Germline trimming cut 5 bases from V and 3 bases from J; bases unmatched to any gene: 7. The CDR3 sequence is 15 residues long. Germline CDR1 and CDR2: SNHLY and FYNNEI. CDR3 in DNA: TGTGCCAGCAGTACTAGCGGGACGCGCAACTACGAGCAGTACTTC. Translation gives CASSTSGTRNYEQYF. Full variable domain (rest looked up from reference TRBV2 and TRBJ2-7): EPEVTQTPSHQVTQMGQEVILRCVPISNHLYFYWYRQILGQKVEFLVSFYNNEISEKSEIFDDQFSVERPDGSNFTLKIRSTKLEDSAMYFCASSTSGTRNYEQYFGPGTRLTVT.

This clone was seen just once. This chain joins TRBV29-1 and TRBJ2-3, with 15 bases identical to TRBD2. The V gene's germline CDR1 is SQVTM and CDR2 ANQGSEA. CDR3 length: 17 amino acids. V dropped 6 bases and J dropped 0; count of bases not matched to a gene: 7. CDR3 sequence: CSVDGTSGRFSTDTQYF. CDR3 DNA: TGCAGCGTGGATGGGACTAGCGGGAGGTTCAGCACAGATACGCAGTATTTT.

A single count supports this clone. The chain is built from TRBV9 and TRBJ1-4, with a weak D call TRBD1 (5 bases). Trimming took 0 bases from V and 8 from J, leaving 14 bases between them. The CDR3 extends over 15 amino acids. The germline gives CDR1 SGDLS, CDR2 YYNGEE. The CDR3 coding sequence is TGTGCCAGCAGCGTAGCAGGGCAGGTGGACGAAAAACTGTTTTTT. Translating gives CASSVAGQVDEKLFF.

This chain uses TRBV30 with TRBJ2-5; weak D call: TRBD1 (6 bases). Germline CDR1 and CDR2: GTSNPN and SVGIG (reference sequence). The ends were cut back, 1 base at V and 4 bases at J, with 10 bases in the middle. This CDR3 comprises 13 residues. In nucleotides, the CDR3 is TGTGCCTGGAGTGCCTACAGGGCAGAGACCCAGTACTTC. This gives the protein CAWSAYRAETQYF. The whole variable domain, filled in from reference TRBV30 and TRBJ2-5, reads SQTIHQWPATLVQPVGSPLSLECTVEGTSNPNLYWYRQAAGRGLQLLFYSVGIGQISSEVPQNLSASRPQDRQFILSSKKLLLSDSGFYLCAWSAYRAETQYFGPGTRLLVL.

This chain links TRBV5-6 with TRBJ1-6, with D uncertain. The V and J ends lost 0 bases and 8 bases respectively, with 3 bases between them. Germline CDR1 is SGHDT and CDR2 is YYEEEE. There are 12 residues in the CDR3. The CDR3 nucleotides are TGTGCCAGCAGCTTGGTAGATTCACCCCTCCACTTT. This gives the protein CASSLVDSPLHF.

As for this clone: Compared with germline, one end of the junction differs, possibly owing to a read error. The genes are TRBV27 and TRBJ2-5, with 11 bases that match TRBD2. Germline values: CDR1 MNHEY, CDR2 SMNVEV (reference sequence). The CDR3 covers 18 residues. The CDR3 region is CAGSLYASSGRARETQYF. DNA of the CDR3: TGTGCCGGCAGTTTATATGCGAGTAGCGGGAGGGCCAGGGAGACCCAGTACTTC.

V gene TRBV15 combines with J gene TRBJ2-7, with a weak D call TRBD2 (6 bases). The CDR3 covers 15 residues. CDR1 LNHNV and CDR2 YYDKDF come from the germline V gene (reference sequence). V was shortened by 1 base and J by 0 bases, with 10 bases between the two germline ends. The CDR3 sequence is CATSRGGAGSYEQYF. The DNA of the CDR3 is TGTGCCACCAGCAGAGGCGGAGCGGGCTCCTACGAGCAGTACTTC.

This clone has more than one count but fewer than ten. The chain carries TRBV6-6 and TRBJ2-7; D gene unclear. Trimming removed 0 bases from V and 0 bases from J, with 9 bases in between. Per germline, CDR1 MNHNY and CDR2 SVGAGI (reference sequence). The CDR3 is made up of 15 amino acids. In nucleotides, the CDR3 is TGTGCCAGCAGTTACTCGATGGTTAGCTCCTACGAGCAGTACTTC. Protein product: CASSYSMVSSYEQYF.

The chain carries TRBV28 and TRBJ1-5, with 7 positions matching TRBD1. This CDR3 has 12 residues. In germline, CDR1 is MDHEN, CDR2 SYDVKM. Unmatched junction bases numbered 3, after V lost 8 bases and J lost 5 bases. As DNA, the CDR3 is TGTGCCAGCGGACAGGTTTATCAGCCCCAGCATTTT. It translates to CASGQVYQPQHF.

This chain connects TRBV5-4 to TRBJ1-1, with D tentatively TRBD1 (5 bases). From germline, CDR1 is SGHNT and CDR2 YYREEE (reference sequence). This CDR3 is 17 amino acids long. The ends were cut back, 2 bases at V and 5 bases at J, with 22 bases in the middle. CDR3 sequence reads: CASSLSLRTGGKTEAFF. In DNA, the CDR3 is TGTGCCAGCAGCTTAAGTCTTCGCACAGGTGGAAAGACTGAAGCTTTCTTT. The whole variable domain, filled in from reference TRBV5-4 and TRBJ1-1, reads ETGVTQSPTHLIKTRGQQVTLRCSSQSGHNTVSWYQQALGQGPQFIFQYYREEENGRGNFPPRFSGLQFPNYSSELNVNALELDDSALYLCASSLSLRTGGKTEAFFGQGTRLTVV.

V usage is TRBV6-1 and J usage is TRBJ1-1, with D hard to call. The CDR3 is made up of 11 amino acids. The ends were cut back, 7 bases at V and 8 bases at J, with 11 bases in the middle. The germline CDR1 and CDR2 sequences are MNHNS and SASEGT. The CDR3 loop reads CASKWAEEAFF. CDR3 sequence (DNA): TGTGCCAGCAAGTGGGCCGAAGAAGCTTTCTTT.

V gene TRBV7-8 combines with J gene TRBJ2-7, with 7 bases that match TRBD2. V lost 3 bases and J lost 7; bases outside the gene matches: 9. Looked up from germline, CDR1 is SGHVS and CDR2 is FQNEAQ. This CDR3 spans 14 amino acids. The DNA for the CDR3 is TGTGCCAGCAGCTTCCGAGCGGGGCTTACTGAGCAGTACTTC. It encodes CASSFRAGLTEQYF.

This clone was found a few times. The chain has TRBV29-1 and TRBJ1-1, with D possibly matching TRBD1 (5 bases). CDR1 is SQVTM and CDR2 is ANQGSEA in the germline V gene. V shed 7 bases and J shed 0 bases, with 12 bases lying between them. The CDR3 is 13 residues long. CDR3 sequence reads: CSGWGGLNTEAFF. CDR3 nucleotide sequence: TGCAGCGGTTGGGGGGGTTTGAACACTGAAGCTTTCTTT.

This clone was detected a few times. The chain carries TRBV6-1 and TRBJ1-2; 7 nucleotides align to TRBD1. Germline lookup yields CDR1 MNHNS and CDR2 SASEGT. The CDR3 has 14 residues. V shed 9 bases and J 4 bases; nucleotides not matched to a gene: 11. CDR3 sequence (DNA): TGTGCCAGTCATGACAGGGTCCAGGCCTATGGCTACACCTTC. This translates into CASHDRVQAYGYTF.